The 20 T cell receptor beta chains below all came from one sample that was sequenced in a study of blood T cell repertoires in COVID-19 (TCRdb year 2020). Receptors were amplified or captured by the immunoSEQ multiplex PCR assay. In TCRdb, the immuneACCESS table is reduced to in-frame sequences with V and J assigned. These tables do not hold every clone; where another copy was compared, an unresolved V gene accounts for under half, and the others remain unexplained. Present in this sample are 150,000 or so clones, 80% of which were seen just once. About 3.7% of the sample belongs to the ten largest clones. The sequenced material came from PBMCs or T cells enriched from blood (not recorded which). These receptors were taken from a woman aged 55-70 years who had recovered from COVID-19.

The chain combines TRBV4-1 with TRBJ1-5, with 8 bases aligning to TRBD1. Germline V CDR1 and CDR2: MGHRA, YSYEKL. The CDR3 runs 15 residues. The ends lost 4 bases at V and 7 bases at J; junction bases unmatched: 9. The CDR3 region has the DNA TGCGCCAGCAGCCTCACTCCAGGGGGCTGGCAGCCCCAGCATTTT. Encoded protein: CASSLTPGGWQPQHF.

This clone was found a few times. The rearrangement links TRBV11-2 to TRBJ1-1; 7 nucleotides match TRBD1. The CDR3 sequence is 19 residues long. Germline V CDR1 and CDR2: SGHAT, FQNNGV. V was pared by 5 bases and J by 0 bases, with 18 bases of the junction left unmatched. The CDR3 DNA sequence: TGTGCCAGCAGCAAAAGGGCCTTGGGGCAGGGGGGAATGAACACTGAAGCTTTCTTT. It is translated as CASSKRALGQGGMNTEAFF.

This CDR3 reads CASSPEHQDRNQPQHF. The CDR3 region has the DNA TGTGCCAGCTCACCGGAACATCAGGACAGAAATCAGCCCCAGCATTTT. This chain uses TRBV18 with TRBJ1-5; D possibly corresponds to TRBD1 (6 bases). Germline V gene lookup returns CDR1 KGHSH and CDR2 LQKENI. The CDR3 length is 16 residues. V shed 3 bases and J shed 4 bases, with 16 bases lying between them. Full variable domain (rest looked up from reference TRBV18 and TRBJ1-5): NAGVMQNPRHLVRRRGQEARLRCSPMKGHSHVYWYRQLPEEGLKFMVYLQKENIIDESGMPKERFSAEFPKEGPSILRIQQVVRGDSAAYFCASSPEHQDRNQPQHFGDGTRLSIL.

V gene TRBV6-1 combines with J gene TRBJ2-7; a weak D match, TRBD1 (6 bases). The CDR3 loop spans 14 amino acids. CDR1 and CDR2 from the germline V gene are MNHNS and SASEGT. V gave up 2 bases and J gave up 3 bases, with 11 bases separating them. In nucleotides, the CDR3 is TGTGCCAGCAGTGAACAAGGGGGAAACTACGAGCAGTACTTC. It encodes CASSEQGGNYEQYF.

The rearrangement links TRBV3-1 (or the pseudogene TRBV3-2) to TRBJ1-2, with a possible D match to TRBD1 (6 bases). V lost 4 bases to trimming and J lost 10 bases, with 10 bases between them. CDR1 is LGHDT, CDR2 YNNKEL, per germline (reference sequence). The CDR3 has 11 amino acids. CDR3 coding DNA: TGTGCCAGCAGCCGGGGACAAGCCTACACCTTC. Protein: CASSRGQAYTF.

For the CDR3, the DNA is TGTGCCAGCAGCTTAGCGAGGAGCACAGATACGCAGTATTTT. It specifies CASSLARSTDTQYF. This chain joins TRBV7-8 and TRBJ2-3; D gene unclear. The V gene lost 0 bases and the J gene lost 0 bases, with 4 bases spanning the gap. There are 14 residues in the CDR3. CDR1 and CDR2 (germline): SGHVS, FQNEAQ.

The chain couples TRBV5-1 to TRBJ1-4; D might be TRBD1 (5 bases). The CDR3 is made up of 15 amino acids. Germline V gene sequence: CDR1 SGHRS, CDR2 YFSETQ. V gave up 0 bases and J gave up 1 base, with 7 bases separating them. The CDR3 is CASSLGGRTNEKLFF. The CDR3 nucleotides read TGCGCCAGCAGCTTGGGGGGCAGAACTAATGAAAAACTGTTTTTT.

This rearrangement joins TRBV5-1 to TRBJ1-1, with 7 positions matching TRBD1. The trim removed 4 bases at V and 5 bases at J, leaving 11 bases unmatched. Germline V gene lookup returns CDR1 SGHRS and CDR2 YFSETQ. The length of the CDR3 is 15 residues. For the CDR3, the DNA is TGCGCCAGCAGCACCATGACAGGGATGAGAACTGAAGCTTTCTTT. It is translated as CASSTMTGMRTEAFF. Filled out from reference TRBV5-1 and TRBJ1-1, the complete variable domain reads KAGVTQTPRYLIKTRGQQVTLSCSPISGHRSVSWYQQTPGQGLQFLFEYFSETQRNKGNFPGRFSGRQFSNSRSEMNVSTLELGDSALYLCASSTMTGMRTEAFFGQGTRLTVV.

This chain joins TRBV5-1 and TRBJ1-5; tentative D call: TRBD1 (6 bases). The CDR3 sequence is 16 residues long. CDR1 SGHRS and CDR2 YFSETQ come from the germline V gene. Trimming took off 3 bases at V and 6 bases at J, with 19 bases between the two ends. The CDR3 DNA reads TGCGCCAGCAGCTCGGGGCGATACAGGGTCGGTCAGCCCCAGCATTTT. It yields the protein CASSSGRYRVGQPQHF.

CDR3 sequence reads: CASSLWAGGPYEQYF. In DNA, the CDR3 is TGTGCCAGCAGCTTATGGGCGGGGGGGCCCTACGAGCAGTACTTC. The chain employs TRBV7-2 and TRBJ2-7; 9 bases are shared with TRBD2. The CDR3 contains 15 residues. The germline CDR1 and CDR2 sequences are SGHTA and FQGNSA. V gave up 2 bases and J gave up 2 bases; unmatched junction bases: 4.

This sequence joins TRBV5-1 and TRBJ2-5, with 8 bases lining up with TRBD2. Germline V gene data show CDR1 as SGHRS and CDR2 as YFSETQ. This CDR3 is built from 14 residues. V dropped 4 bases and J dropped 1; count of bases not matched to a gene: 3. In DNA, the CDR3 is TGCGCCAGCAGCACACTAGCGGCCCAAGAGACCCAGTACTTC. Translating it yields CASSTLAAQETQYF. The whole variable domain, remainder taken from reference TRBV5-1 and TRBJ2-5, is KAGVTQTPRYLIKTRGQQVTLSCSPISGHRSVSWYQQTPGQGLQFLFEYFSETQRNKGNFPGRFSGRQFSNSRSEMNVSTLELGDSALYLCASSTLAAQETQYFGPGTRLLVL.

V gene TRBV11-2 combines with J gene TRBJ2-7; D is undetermined. The V end was cut by 5 bases, the J end by 4 bases, with 15 bases between. The CDR3 extends over 14 amino acids. CDR1 is SGHAT and CDR2 is FQNNGV in the germline V gene. CDR3 in DNA: TGTGCCAGCAGCACCTTAAACTGGTCGTACGAGCAGTACTTC. This sequence encodes CASSTLNWSYEQYF.

The chain combines TRBV6-6 with TRBJ2-1; TRBD2 matches at 14 bases. This CDR3 has 16 amino acids. Germline CDR1 MNHNY, CDR2 SVGAGI (reference sequence). The trim removed 2 bases at V and 8 bases at J, leaving 5 bases unmatched. The CDR3 DNA follows: TGTGCCAGCAGTTACCAAGGACTAGCGGGGGGCCATGAGCAGTTCTTC. Translation: CASSYQGLAGGHEQFF.

V gene TRBV19 combines with J gene TRBJ2-5; TRBD1 matches 7 bases. Trimming took 3 bases from V and 4 from J; bases not matched to a gene: 5. CDR3 length equals 14 residues. Germline-derived CDR1 and CDR2 are LNHDA and SQIVND (reference sequence). The CDR3, as DNA: TGTGCCAGTAGTATGACAGGGTCTCGAGAGACCCAGTACTTC. This gives the protein CASSMTGSRETQYF. Using reference TRBV19 and TRBJ2-5 for the parts outside the CDR3, the full variable domain is DGGITQSPKYLFRKEGQNVTLSCEQNLNHDAMYWYRQDPGQGLRLIYYSQIVNDFQKGDIAEGYSVSREKKESFPLTVTSAQKNPTAFYLCASSMTGSRETQYFGPGTRLLVL.

This chain links TRBV6-2 or TRBV6-3 with TRBJ2-3; D gene ambiguous. The CDR3 runs to 15 residues. V lost 4 bases and J 0 bases, leaving 11 bases between the germline ends. Germline V gives CDR1 MNHEY, CDR2 SVGEGT. CDR3 sequence: CASSLGAPSTDTQYF. CDR3 nucleotides: TGTGCCAGCAGTTTAGGAGCCCCTAGCACAGATACGCAGTATTTT.

This chain joins TRBV6-5 and TRBJ1-1; TRBD1 aligns across 7 bases. This CDR3 spans 13 amino acids. Germline V gives CDR1 MNHEY, CDR2 SVGAGI. Trimming took 7 bases from V and 9 from J; bases not matched to a gene: 11. The CDR3 bases are TGTGCCAGCATCAGCCCCCAACAGGGGAAAGCTTTCTTT. Protein product: CASISPQQGKAFF.

The V call is TRBV5-1, the J call TRBJ2-1; 7 bases match TRBD1. The CDR3 extends over 13 amino acids. The V gene's germline CDR1 is SGHRS and CDR2 YFSETQ. The V segment lost 4 bases and the J segment 6 bases; nucleotides outside the gene matches: 4. The chain's CDR3 is CASSQNRGNEQFF. CDR3 DNA: TGCGCCAGCAGCCAAAACAGGGGCAATGAGCAGTTCTTC.

J is TRBJ2-1 and V is TRBV28; 10 nucleotides agree with TRBD1. The CDR3 loop spans 13 amino acids. Trimming removed 8 bases from V and 8 bases from J; junction bases left unmatched: 6. CDR1 is MDHEN and CDR2 is SYDVKM in the germline V gene. In nucleotides, the CDR3 is TGTGCCAGCTGGGGACAGGGGAAGGATGAGCAGTTCTTC. It encodes CASWGQGKDEQFF.

This rearrangement joins TRBV7-9 to TRBJ2-3, with 9 bases aligning to TRBD2. Unmatched junction bases numbered 2, after V lost 4 bases and J lost 6 bases. Germline values: CDR1 SEHNR, CDR2 FQNEAQ (reference sequence). The length of the CDR3 is 13 residues. The CDR3 spells CASSWAGGDTQYF. The CDR3 DNA sequence: TGTGCCAGCAGCTGGGCGGGGGGGGATACGCAGTATTTT.

This clone was seen a handful of times. The chain carries TRBV2 and TRBJ1-6; 9 nucleotides agree with TRBD1. Germline V gene lookup returns CDR1 SNHLY and CDR2 FYNNEI. The CDR3 has 18 amino acids. After removal of 4 bases from V and 8 bases from J, the junction contained 15 bases not matched to a gene. DNA for the CDR3: TGTGCCAGCAGTGTAGACCGGGACAGGGTGTCTATGGATTCACCCCTCCACTTT. Translating it yields CASSVDRDRVSMDSPLHF.